The 13 T cell receptor beta chains given below trace back to one sample, sequenced in a study of regulatory T cells in long-lasting Graves disease. Library construction for TCR beta used iRepertoire HTBI primers and Arm-PCR of CDR3 regions. TCRdb fed the multiplex PCR reads into MiXCR, producing one record per CDR3 protein. The sample records around 450,000 distinct CDR3 sequences, just under 15% being singletons. As for time point: newly diagnosed GD, antithyroid drugs for less than 3 months. RNA extracted from PBMCs served as the sequencing template. These data were likewise used in another study, on T cells in Graves' hyperthyroidism and ophthalmopathy.

This sample comprised peripheral blood mononuclear cells (PBMCs), obtained at new diagnosis, from a patient treated with antithyroid drugs. The receptors shown here come from a woman in her twenties or thirties with Graves disease.

The chain is built from TRBV2 and TRBJ2-1, with 15 positions matching TRBD2. Unmatched junction bases numbered 7, after V lost 5 bases and J lost 8 bases. CDR1 is SNHLY, CDR2 FYNNEI, per germline. CDR3 length: 16 amino acids. The CDR3 DNA reads TGTGCCAGCAGTTCCGGACTAGCGGGAGGGCCGGATGAGCAGTTCTTC. It encodes CASSSGLAGGPDEQFF.

In this sample, this clonotype turned up many times. The gene calls are TRBV7-7 and TRBJ2-5, with 10 bases that match TRBD1. Germline CDR1 reads SSHAT; CDR2 reads FNYEAQ (reference sequence). After removal of 4 bases from V and 5 bases from J, the junction contained 7 bases not matched to a gene. The CDR3 is 15 amino acids. CDR3 region: CASSSGQGPGETQYF. DNA for the CDR3: TGTGCCAGCAGCTCGGGACAGGGGCCCGGGGAGACCCAGTACTTC. Variable domain in full (rest from reference TRBV7-7 and TRBJ2-5): GAGVSQSPRYKVTKRGQDVTLRCDPISSHATLYWYQQALGQGPEFLTYFNYEAQPDKSGLPSDRFSAERPEGSISTLTIQRTEQRDSAMYRCASSSGQGPGETQYFGPGTRLLVL.

The chain carries TRBV20-1 and TRBJ2-3; the D is unclear. This CDR3 has 12 residues. Trimming removed 3 bases from V and 6 bases from J, with 10 bases in between. Germline V CDR1 and CDR2: DFQATT, SNEGSKA (reference sequence). DNA of the CDR3: TGCAGTGCTAGGAGGACGCGGGATACGCAGTATTTT. As protein: CSARRTRDTQYF.

In regard to this clonotype: This sequence is one base from a far larger clone and is likely a read error. This chain links TRBV12-3 or TRBV12-4 with TRBJ2-1; D is possibly TRBD2 (6 bases). Trimming removed 6 bases from V and 7 bases from J, with 19 bases in between. The CDR3 is 15 residues long. CDR3 amino acids: CASSWSSRGGNEQFF. In DNA, the CDR3 is TGTGCCAGCAGCTGGTCGAGCCGTGGGGGGAATGAGCAGTTCTTC.

This clonotype has a count of ten or more. CDR3 bases: TGTGCCAGCAGCCAACACCCGGGACAGAGCTCTGGGGCCAACGTCCTGACTTTC. Translating gives CASSQHPGQSSGANVLTF. This chain connects TRBV3-1 to TRBJ2-6; 7 nucleotides agree with TRBD1. Germline loops: CDR1 LGHDT, CDR2 YNNKEL (reference sequence). The CDR3 totals 18 residues. The V gene end was trimmed by 2 bases and the J gene end by 0 bases; junction bases not matched to a gene: 7.

A note on this clonotype: This may come from a read error, since a much larger clone is one base off. The conserved phenylalanine or tryptophan is not found at the CDR3 terminus, so this likely reflects a read error. The chain is built from TRBV6-2 or TRBV6-3 and TRBJ1-5; 7 bases are a match to TRBD1. V dropped 0 bases and J dropped 5; count of bases not matched to a gene: 10. The CDR3 consists of 17 residues. CDR1 is MNHEY and CDR2 is SVGEGT in the germline V gene. CDR3 DNA: TGTGCCAGCAGTTACTCGGTGGGGGAGGGGGCCTATCAGCCCCAGCATTCT. It codes for CASSYSVGEGAYQPQHS.

In its sample, this clonotype was seen a few times. The J gene is TRBJ2-7, the V gene TRBV9; D is ambiguous. The CDR3 is made up of 13 amino acids. V lost 0 bases and J 6 bases, leaving 10 bases between the germline ends. The germline CDR1 and CDR2 sequences are SGDLS and YYNGEE. The CDR3 protein is CASSVGRFGEQYF. The DNA for the CDR3 is TGTGCCAGCAGCGTAGGGAGATTTGGCGAGCAGTACTTC.

This clonotype occurred a few times. This sequence joins TRBV5-1 and TRBJ2-7; D is possibly TRBD2 (7 bases). The CDR3 totals 14 residues. Trimming removed 0 bases at V and 5 bases at J, with 12 bases between. CDR1 is SGHRS and CDR2 is YFSETQ in the germline V gene. CDR3 region: CASSLVGGLDEQYF. CDR3 bases: TGCGCCAGCAGCTTGGTGGGGGGGCTCGACGAGCAGTACTTC.

V and J are TRBV5-1 and TRBJ2-2, with 11 bases matching TRBD2. V shed 4 bases, J shed 0 bases, and the junction held 2 bases outside the gene matches. This CDR3 region has 16 residues. CDR1 SGHRS and CDR2 YFSETQ come from the germline V gene. The CDR3 sequence: CASSVGLAANTGELFF. The CDR3 nucleotides are TGCGCCAGCAGCGTGGGACTAGCGGCGAACACCGGGGAGCTGTTTTTT.

This clonotype was detected many times. The V gene is TRBV28, the J gene TRBJ2-5; 10 bases are a match to TRBD2. The CDR3 is 17 residues long. Trimming cost V 5 bases and J 3 bases; bases outside gene matches: 12. The germline CDR1 and CDR2 sequences are MDHEN and SYDVKM. CDR3 in DNA: TGTGCCAGCAGTCCCAGCAGCGGGAGGGCCTCTGAAGAGACCCAGTACTTC. As protein: CASSPSSGRASEETQYF.

Only a few counts were recorded for this clonotype. This sequence joins TRBV5-1 and TRBJ2-2; D is unclear. V shed 2 bases and J shed 4 bases, with 27 bases lying between them. The germline gives CDR1 SGHRS, CDR2 YFSETQ. The CDR3 is made up of 20 amino acids. The CDR3 DNA follows: TGCGCCAGCAGCTTACAGCCCTCGAGAGGTGCCCGTGTGGGCACCGGGGAGCTGTTTTTT. It yields the protein CASSLQPSRGARVGTGELFF.

This clonotype was recorded a few times. Germline is not matched at one junction end, which may reflect a read error. The chain recombines TRBV11-1 with TRBJ2-1; D is uncertain. CDR1 and CDR2 (germline): SGHAT, FQDESV (reference sequence). This CDR3 spans 15 amino acids. CDR3: CASSLVVGSNNEQFF. CDR3 in DNA: TGCGCCAGCAGCTTGGTAGTAGGCAGCAACAATGAGCAGTTCTTC.

Many counts were recorded for this clonotype. The rearrangement uses TRBV6-1 and TRBJ2-3, with 14 bases lining up with TRBD2. CDR3 length: 15 amino acids. CDR1 is MNHNS and CDR2 is SASEGT in the germline V gene. The V gene end was trimmed by 4 bases and the J gene end by 4 bases; junction bases not matched to a gene: 1. CDR3 in DNA: TGTGCCAGCAGTGGACTAGCGGGAGGGCCAGATACGCAGTATTTT. Protein product: CASSGLAGGPDTQYF.